Listed here are 30 T cell receptor beta chains from one sample, sequenced in a study of T cells in Graves' hyperthyroidism and ophthalmopathy. RNA transcripts were the template for amplifying TCR beta CDR3 regions. HTBI primers were the set used in a first-round RT-PCR of the TCR CDR3. TCRdb reanalysed the multiplex PCR reads using MiXCR and keeps one entry per CDR3 protein. In the table there are around 600,000 distinct CDR3 sequences, 14% of which are singletons. Sequenced sample: blood. The receptors here all came from a woman aged 18-29 years with Graves' ophthalmopathy.

The chain has TRBV20-1 and TRBJ2-7; no firm D call. The CDR3 covers 14 residues. V lost 1 base and J 0 bases, leaving 10 bases between the germline ends. Germline CDR1 is DFQATT and CDR2 is SNEGSKA (reference sequence). The CDR3 region has the DNA TGCAGTGCTAGAGCCATGGACGTCTCCTACGAGCAGTACTTC. Translating gives CSARAMDVSYEQYF.

This clonotype was counted ten times or more. V usage is TRBV2 and J usage is TRBJ2-5; the D is unclear. V was pared by 0 bases and J by 4 bases, with 6 bases between. This CDR3 contains 13 residues. From germline, CDR1 is SNHLY and CDR2 FYNNEI. This chain's CDR3 is CASSEAGIETQYF. The DNA for the CDR3 is TGTGCCAGCAGTGAAGCAGGGATAGAGACCCAGTACTTC.

This clonotype occurred a few times. The rearrangement joins TRBV27 to TRBJ2-7, with D tentatively TRBD1 (6 bases). This CDR3 comprises 14 residues. V was clipped by 6 bases and J by 0 bases, with 12 bases between them. The germline CDR1 and CDR2 sequences are MNHEY and SMNVEV (reference sequence). CDR3 nucleotides: TGTGCCAGCAGGGGACACCGCCTCTCCTACGAGCAGTACTTC. Amino acid sequence: CASRGHRLSYEQYF.

This clonotype was detected only a few times. A clone one base away is much larger, so this may be a read error. The rearrangement uses TRBV11-1 and TRBJ2-7; D possibly uses TRBD1 or TRBD2 (5 bases each). Per germline, CDR1 SGHAT and CDR2 FQDESV (reference sequence). Trimming pared 2 bases from V and 2 bases from J, leaving 19 bases between. CDR3 length equals 17 residues. The CDR3 DNA sequence: TGTGCCAGCAGCTTAACGGGACGCCATAGGATAGCCTACGAGCAGTACTTC. Encoded protein: CASSLTGRHRIAYEQYF.

This clonotype was detected ten times or more. The chain recombines TRBV7-3 with TRBJ2-5; 10 nucleotides match TRBD2. V was clipped by 4 bases and J by 5 bases; unmatched bases: 10. This CDR3 has 16 amino acids. Germline values: CDR1 SGHTA, CDR2 FQGTGA. CDR3: CASSSSAGGPGETQYF. The CDR3 nucleotides are TGTGCCAGCAGCTCCTCAGCGGGAGGGCCGGGTGAGACCCAGTACTTC.

This clonotype was detected ten times or more. This chain joins TRBV27 and TRBJ2-1, with TRBD1 identical over 10 bases. V lost 7 bases and J lost 8; bases outside the gene matches: 14. Germline V gene lookup returns CDR1 MNHEY and CDR2 SMNVEV (reference sequence). The CDR3 consists of 16 residues. The CDR3 nucleotides read TGTGCCAGCACCGCCACCGACAGGGGGCCGAATGATGAGCAGTTCTTC. Its protein is CASTATDRGPNDEQFF.

In its sample, this clonotype was seen many times. This sequence joins TRBV12-3 or TRBV12-4 and TRBJ2-3, with 12 bases that match TRBD1. The V gene end was trimmed by 7 bases and the J gene end by 3 bases; junction bases not matched to a gene: 5. CDR3 length: 15 residues. The CDR3: CASTPGQGATDTQYF. In DNA form, the CDR3 reads TGTGCCAGCACCCCGGGACAGGGGGCGACAGATACGCAGTATTTT.

This clonotype occurred many times. The CDR3 region is CASSWGAGVTDTQYF. The CDR3 nucleotides are TGTGCCAGCAGCTGGGGAGCGGGAGTCACAGATACGCAGTATTTT. This chain connects TRBV6-2 or TRBV6-3 to TRBJ2-3, with TRBD2 matching 8 bases. Unmatched junction bases numbered 7, after V lost 6 bases and J lost 2 bases. CDR3 length: 15 amino acids. Looked up from germline, CDR1 is MNHEY and CDR2 is SVGEGT.

Only a few counts were recorded for this clonotype. The V and J genes are TRBV29-1 and TRBJ1-5; 7 bases agree with TRBD1. J lost 1 base, V lost 4 bases, and 4 bases had no gene match. From germline, CDR1 is SQVTM and CDR2 ANQGSEA. This CDR3 contains 14 residues. CDR3 region: CSVGTGQSNQPQHF. CDR3 DNA sequence: TGCAGCGTTGGGACAGGACAAAGCAATCAGCCCCAGCATTTT. Drawing the rest from reference TRBV29-1 and TRBJ1-5, the complete variable domain is SAVISQKPSRDICQRGTSLTIQCQVDSQVTMMFWYRQQPGQSLTLIATANQGSEATYESGFVIDKFPISRPNLTFSTLTVSNMSPEDSSIYLCSVGTGQSNQPQHFGDGTRLSIL.

The chain links TRBV5-1 to TRBJ1-5; no definite D call. Per germline, CDR1 SGHRS and CDR2 YFSETQ. V lost 6 bases and J lost 1, with 8 bases in between. The CDR3 is 13 residues long. CDR3 loop: CASTPGSNQPQHF. The DNA of the CDR3 is TGCGCCAGCACCCCTGGGAGCAATCAGCCCCAGCATTTT.

This clonotype was detected a few times. The chain combines TRBV20-1 with TRBJ2-1, with 12 bases identical to TRBD2. CDR3 size: 16 residues. Germline V gene sequence: CDR1 DFQATT, CDR2 SNEGSKA (reference sequence). The junction had 11 bases not matched to a gene; V was cut back by 6 bases and J by 5 bases. The CDR3: CSAVGLAGSSDNEQFF. CDR3 in DNA: TGCAGTGCGGTCGGACTAGCGGGATCGAGCGACAATGAGCAGTTCTTC.

This clonotype appeared many times. The V call is TRBV6-5, the J call TRBJ1-4; D call uncertain. The CDR3 length is 13 residues. Germline V gene lookup returns CDR1 MNHEY and CDR2 SVGAGI. Trimming shortened V by 0 bases and J by 10 bases, and 9 bases separated the two germline ends. The CDR3 here is CASSYSQVGKLFF. CDR3 nucleotide sequence: TGTGCCAGCAGTTACTCTCAGGTCGGAAAACTGTTTTTT.

This clonotype was seen at least ten times. V usage is TRBV9 and J usage is TRBJ2-7; D remains ambiguous. Trimming pared 2 bases from V and 3 bases from J, leaving 15 bases between. This CDR3 has 15 amino acids. Germline V gene lookup returns CDR1 SGDLS and CDR2 YYNGEE. The CDR3, as DNA: TGTGCCAGCAGCGTCAGTTCGACTGCAAGCTACGAGCAGTACTTC. Translation gives CASSVSSTASYEQYF.

The genes are TRBV6-5 and TRBJ2-1, with D possibly matching TRBD2 (6 bases). CDR1 and CDR2 from the germline V gene are MNHEY and SVGAGI. The CDR3 spans 11 residues. The V and J ends lost 2 bases and 12 bases respectively, with 8 bases between them. The CDR3 coding sequence is TGTGCCAGCAGTTACCCGGAGGGGCAGTTCTTC. Translation: CASSYPEGQFF.

This clonotype was seen at least ten times. J is TRBJ1-1 and V is TRBV2, with TRBD1 as a possible D gene (5 bases). The CDR3 loop spans 15 amino acids. The germline CDR1 and CDR2 sequences are SNHLY and FYNNEI. The V and J ends lost 1 base and 3 bases respectively, with 12 bases between them. The CDR3 DNA is TGTGCCAGCAGTGAAGAGGGACGGTGGGACACTGAAGCTTTCTTT. Amino acids: CASSEEGRWDTEAFF.

This clonotype was counted a few times. The chain links TRBV18 to TRBJ2-7; D is possibly TRBD1 (5 bases). The CDR3 length is 15 residues. The germline gives CDR1 KGHSH, CDR2 LQKENI. The V end lost 2 bases, the J end lost 2 bases, and 13 bases lay between the germline ends. The CDR3 DNA reads as TGTGCCAGCTCACCAATGGTTGGGGCAGCCTACGAGCAGTACTTC. This codes for CASSPMVGAAYEQYF.

At least ten counts were recorded for this clonotype. The chain carries TRBV7-2 and TRBJ2-1; 9 nucleotides align to TRBD2. V was pared by 6 bases and J by 7 bases, with 10 bases of the junction left unmatched. Germline lookup yields CDR1 SGHTA and CDR2 FQGNSA. The CDR3 has 15 residues. CDR3 region: CASRRPGLAVNEQFF. The CDR3 nucleotides read TGTGCCAGCAGACGACCGGGACTAGCTGTAAATGAGCAGTTCTTC.

Ten or more counts support this clonotype. V gene TRBV6-1 combines with J gene TRBJ2-7, with D unclear. This CDR3 comprises 14 residues. The germline V and J ends were trimmed by 3 bases and 1 base, with 10 bases remaining between them. Per the germline V gene, CDR1 is MNHNS and CDR2 is SASEGT. The CDR3 coding sequence is TGTGCCAGCAGTGATCTAGTTGGGTCCTACGAGCAGTACTTC. Translation: CASSDLVGSYEQYF.

This clonotype was found many times. The V and J genes are TRBV28 and TRBJ2-3; D possibly corresponds to TRBD1 (7 bases). V was pared by 3 bases and J by 5 bases, with 15 bases between. The CDR3 length is 15 residues. Germline V gene sequence: CDR1 MDHEN, CDR2 SYDVKM. The CDR3 loop reads CASSLRQGGRDTQYF. The DNA for the CDR3 is TGTGCCAGCAGTTTGAGGCAGGGGGGACGAGATACGCAGTATTTT.

In its sample, this clonotype was seen a few times. V gene TRBV12-5 combines with J gene TRBJ2-7, with D possibly TRBD1 on 5 matching bases. This CDR3 spans 15 amino acids. Germline V gives CDR1 LGHNT, CDR2 FRNRAP. Trimming left V 3 bases short and J 3 bases short, with 15 bases between. This CDR3 reads CASGLVRTFFYEQYF. The CDR3, as DNA: TGTGCTAGTGGTTTAGTCAGGACATTTTTCTACGAGCAGTACTTC.

This clonotype was counted at least ten times. The chain has TRBV12-3 or TRBV12-4 and TRBJ1-5, with D possibly being TRBD1 (6 bases). With 3 bases removed from V and 6 bases from J, the gap between germline ends came to 18 bases. This CDR3 comprises 16 residues. The CDR3 DNA follows: TGTGCCAGCAGTTTTACCGGAGGGGGGTTCGGTCAGCCCCAGCATTTT. Residues: CASSFTGGGFGQPQHF.

This clonotype was observed at least ten times. The V gene is TRBV30, the J gene TRBJ2-7; 8 bases line up with TRBD1. The CDR3 runs to 13 residues. V was clipped by 0 bases and J by 3 bases; unmatched bases: 1. The germline CDR1 and CDR2 sequences are GTSNPN and SVGIG (reference sequence). The CDR3 spells CAWSVQGGYEQYF. Written as DNA, the CDR3 is TGTGCCTGGAGTGTACAGGGGGGCTACGAGCAGTACTTC.

This clonotype was seen a handful of times. The chain joins TRBV10-3 to TRBJ2-3; D gene ambiguous. CDR3 size: 14 residues. The germline V gene has CDR1 ENHRY and CDR2 SYGVKD. Trimming removed 10 bases from V and 0 bases from J, with 14 bases in between. CDR3 bases: TGTGCCACCTCGGACGGAGCTAGCACAGATACGCAGTATTTT. This gives the protein CATSDGASTDTQYF.

This clonotype was detected a few times. The rearrangement links TRBV18 to TRBJ1-1; D gene unclear. The CDR3 totals 13 residues. Trimming removed 5 bases from V and 6 bases from J, with 13 bases in between. The germline CDR1 and CDR2 sequences are KGHSH and LQKENI. CDR3 sequence: CASSLQTRAEAFF. CDR3 coding DNA: TGTGCCAGCTCATTACAGACGAGGGCTGAAGCTTTCTTT. Based on the CDR3 plus reference TRBV18 and TRBJ1-1, the full variable domain is NAGVMQNPRHLVRRRGQEARLRCSPMKGHSHVYWYRQLPEEGLKFMVYLQKENIIDESGMPKERFSAEFPKEGPSILRIQQVVRGDSAAYFCASSLQTRAEAFFGQGTRLTVV.

The sample holds many counts of this clonotype. The chain combines TRBV11-2 with TRBJ1-2; a weak D match, TRBD1 (5 bases). Germline loops: CDR1 SGHAT, CDR2 FQNNGV. The V end lost 4 bases, the J end lost 4 bases, and 13 bases lay between the germline ends. This CDR3 contains 14 residues. In DNA, the CDR3 is TGTGCCAGCAGCTCGGGACCGAATCTCTATGGCTACACCTTC. This gives the protein CASSSGPNLYGYTF.

This clonotype was seen only a few times. This rearrangement joins TRBV6-1 to TRBJ1-1; TRBD1 is a possible D gene (6 bases). The V and J ends lost 5 bases and 6 bases respectively, with 10 bases between them. Germline V gives CDR1 MNHNS, CDR2 SASEGT. The CDR3 runs 12 residues. CDR3 sequence reads: CASSRQGSEAFF. The CDR3 region has the DNA TGTGCCAGCAGTCGTCAGGGGTCTGAAGCTTTCTTT.

The chain recombines TRBV28 with TRBJ2-7; D uncertain. The length of the CDR3 is 15 residues. Trimming left V 3 bases short and J 2 bases short, with 14 bases between. Germline V gene sequence: CDR1 MDHEN, CDR2 SYDVKM. CDR3 residues: CASSLVEAPAYEQYF. CDR3 DNA: TGTGCCAGCAGTTTGGTAGAGGCGCCAGCCTACGAGCAGTACTTC.

Many counts were recorded for this clonotype. V and J are TRBV12-3 or TRBV12-4 and TRBJ2-1; 9 nucleotides line up with TRBD2. Trimming removed 8 bases from V and 14 bases from J; junction bases left unmatched: 7. The CDR3 is 11 residues long. CDR3 coding DNA: TGTGCCAGCGGACCTAGCGGGGTAGAGTTCTTC. It specifies CASGPSGVEFF.

This clonotype was found many times. J is TRBJ1-2 and V is TRBV28; no definite D call. The CDR3 runs to 14 residues. The germline gives CDR1 MDHEN, CDR2 SYDVKM. Trimming took 6 bases from V and 0 from J, leaving 11 bases between them. The CDR3 region is CASRLDGANYGYTF. CDR3 DNA: TGTGCCAGCAGGCTAGACGGGGCTAACTATGGCTACACCTTC.

This clonotype has at least ten counts. The chain has TRBV2 and TRBJ2-7; D may be TRBD2 (6 bases). There are 16 residues in the CDR3. CDR1 SNHLY and CDR2 FYNNEI come from the germline V gene. The V end was cut by 6 bases, the J end by 1 base, with 19 bases between. The DNA for the CDR3 is TGTGCCAGCAGGGCCCGGGACTCCCAGTATTCCTACGAGCAGTACTTC. It encodes CASRARDSQYSYEQYF.